This TCR beta chain is drawn from a study of spatial heterogeneity in lung cancer. Sample time point: blood at routine non-recurrence follow-up after resection. Unsorted whole RNA from tumor, nontumor lung or frozen PBMC underwent sequencing. V shed 5 bases, J shed 0 bases, and the junction held 16 bases outside the gene matches. Germline V gene lookup returns CDR1 SQVTM and CDR2 ANQGSEA. The CDR3 loop spans 18 amino acids. TCRdb fed the 5' RACE reads into MiXCR, producing one record per CDR3 protein. Among around 120,000 distinct CDR3 sequences listed, 10% to 15% were seen once. The chain couples TRBV29-1 to TRBJ1-3; 7 nucleotides agree with TRBD1. The sequence came from a male donor with early-stage non-small cell lung cancer. Sample: PBMCs, taken at follow-up. The CDR3, as DNA: TGCAGCGTTCGTACAGGGGCCGCCGGAAAGTTCTCTGGAAACACCATATATTTT. Its translation is CSVRTGAAGKFSGNTIYF.